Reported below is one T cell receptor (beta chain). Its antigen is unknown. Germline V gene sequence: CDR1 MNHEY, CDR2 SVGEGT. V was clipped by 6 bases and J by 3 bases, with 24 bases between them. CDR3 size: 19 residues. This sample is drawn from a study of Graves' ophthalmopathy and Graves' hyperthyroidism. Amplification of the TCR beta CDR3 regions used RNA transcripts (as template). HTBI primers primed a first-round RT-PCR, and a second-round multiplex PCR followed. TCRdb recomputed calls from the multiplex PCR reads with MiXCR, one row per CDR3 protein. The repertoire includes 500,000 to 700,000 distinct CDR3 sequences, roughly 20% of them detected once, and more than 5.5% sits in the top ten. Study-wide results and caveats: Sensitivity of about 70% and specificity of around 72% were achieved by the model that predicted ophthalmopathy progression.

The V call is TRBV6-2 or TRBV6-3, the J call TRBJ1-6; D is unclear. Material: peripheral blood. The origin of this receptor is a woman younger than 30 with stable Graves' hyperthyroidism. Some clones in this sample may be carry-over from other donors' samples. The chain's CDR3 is CASSPILLTTESYNSPLHF. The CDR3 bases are TGTGCCAGCAGCCCCATCTTGCTGACGACCGAAAGCTATAATTCACCCCTCCACTTT.